The sequence of this TCR beta chain was determined in a study of regulatory T cells in long-lasting Graves disease. Study-level information: The study counted Graves' disease as persistent given over 5 years of antithyroid drugs and positive TSH receptor antibodies. Study-level findings and limits: There was favoring of TRBV28, TRBJ1-2 and TRBJ2-5 in persistent disease. Clonotypes that were public and shared totalled fewer than 3,500 in persistent patients versus 850 to 1,000 in new patients. Graves' patients with persistent disease showed TCR diversity lower than patients newly diagnosed.

Researchers made TCR beta libraries by using iRepertoire HTBI primers and running Arm-PCR on CDR3 regions. TCRdb passed the multiplex PCR reads through MiXCR, listing each CDR3 protein once. Of around 460,000 distinct CDR3 sequences listed, approximately 22% are singletons. This clonotype has a handful of counts. Its antigen is not identified. The time point was: persistent/refractory GD, antithyroid drugs over 5 years with positive TRAb. Following extraction of RNA from PBMCs, that RNA was used to make the TCR library. CDR1 and CDR2 from the germline V gene are SGHRS and YFSETQ. The CDR3 runs to 14 residues. The V gene lost 4 bases and the J gene lost 2 bases, with 13 bases spanning the gap.

The sample here was peripheral blood mononuclear cells (PBMCs), taken when the disease was refractory, from a patient treated with antithyroid drugs. The chain is built from TRBV5-1 and TRBJ2-7, with D perhaps given as TRBD1 or TRBD2 (6 bases each). This TCR came from a female donor with Graves disease. The CDR3 coding sequence is TGCGCCAGCAGCCCGGGGGACAATACCTACGAGCAGTACTTC. This codes for CASSPGDNTYEQYF.